This T cell receptor beta chain came from a study of Graves' ophthalmopathy and Graves' hyperthyroidism. Overall study: Where ophthalmopathy was absent within 18 months of follow-up, hyperthyroidism was stable.

TCR beta CDR3 amplification used RNA transcripts. HTBI-primed RT-PCR formed the first round, and a multiplex PCR formed the second. One entry per CDR3 protein results from TCRdb running MiXCR on the multiplex PCR reads. The table lists over a million distinct CDR3 sequences, approximately 35% of them singletons. Serum thyroxine and TRAb, along with clinical symptoms, thyroid ultrasound and orbital computed tomography, were what diagnosis relied on. CDR3 length equals 14 residues. V was pared by 4 bases and J by 1 base, with 11 bases between. Germline lookup yields CDR1 LGHNA and CDR2 YSLEER. Findings of the study overall: A 13-signature model separated ophthalmopathy from stable hyperthyroidism, around 88% sensitivity, approximately 84% specificity.

This clonotype was detected a few times. Its antigen is not known. The sequenced sample was peripheral blood or thyroid tissue (not recorded which). The TCR comes from an adult man with Graves' hyperthyroidism. The chain combines TRBV4-3 with TRBJ2-7, with D unresolved. CDR3 sequence (DNA): TGCGCCAGCAGCCCTGCCAAAGGGTCCTACGAGCAGTACTTC. It codes for CASSPAKGSYEQYF.